The rows below give T cell receptor beta chains drawn from one sample of a study of regulatory T cells in long-lasting Graves disease. TCRdb re-called the multiplex PCR reads through MiXCR, storing one row per CDR3 protein. The repertoire consists of approximately 400,000 distinct CDR3 sequences, with approximately 16% occurring once and the leading ten covering approximately 8%. These records were also assigned to another study, of T cells in Graves' hyperthyroidism and ophthalmopathy.

The sequences come from peripheral blood mononuclear cells (PBMCs), collected at new diagnosis, from a patient treated with antithyroid drugs. Receptors originate from a woman between 40 and 55 years old with Graves disease. CDR3s include the opening cysteine and the closing phenylalanine or tryptophan. D genes are given only for firm matches. A clone size is listed for some rows: how often the clone was seen (once, few, many), or a class if it is expanded.

j_gene | abundance | v_gene | d_gene | CDR3aa | CDR3nt
TRBJ1-4 | NA | TRBV7-9 | NA | CASRTGNNEKLFF | TGTGCCAGCAGGACAGGAAATAATGAAAAACTGTTTTTT
TRBJ2-2 | few | TRBV7-6 | TRBD2 | CASSSGTKNTGELFF | TGTGCCAGCAGTTCCGGGACTAAGAACACCGGGGAGCTGTTTTTT
TRBJ1-2 | NA | TRBV7-2 | TRBD1 | CASSLEQGAYGYTF | TGTGCCAGCAGCTTAGAACAGGGGGCTTACGGCTACACCTTC
TRBJ2-2 | many | TRBV11-2 | NA | CASSSLDTGELFF | TGTGCCAGCAGCTCCTTGGACACCGGGGAGCTGTTTTTT
TRBJ2-1 | NA | TRBV5-4 | NA | CASSLDQFGGYEQFF | TGTGCCAGCAGCTTGGATCAATTCGGGGGATATGAGCAGTTCTTC
TRBJ2-2 | few | TRBV12-5 | NA | CASGLGGGGYTGELFF | TGTGCTAGTGGTTTGGGTGGAGGAGGGTACACCGGGGAGCTGTTTTTT
TRBJ2-7 | NA | TRBV14 | NA | CASSQEGTFSYEQYF | TGTGCCAGCAGCCAAGAAGGGACCTTTTCCTACGAGCAGTACTTC
TRBJ2-3 | NA | TRBV9 | TRBD1 | CASSPGTGTSSTDTQYF | TGTGCCAGCAGCCCTGGGACAGGGACATCTAGCACAGATACGCAGTATTTT
TRBJ2-1 | many | TRBV28 | TRBD1 | CASSSNRRDRGSYNEQFF | TGTGCCAGCAGTTCAAATCGCCGGGACAGGGGTTCCTACAATGAGCAGTTCTTC
TRBJ2-7 | many | TRBV5-1 | NA | CASSPENRYEQYF | TGCGCCAGCAGTCCGGAGAATCGCTACGAGCAGTACTTC
TRBJ1-2 | few | TRBV15 | NA | CATSVDALEGYTF | TGTGCCACCAGCGTTGACGCGCTGGAGGGCTACACCTTC
TRBJ2-7 | many | TRBV3-1 | NA | CASSQVGGSYEQYF | TGTGCCAGCAGCCAAGTGGGGGGCTCCTACGAGCAGTACTTC
TRBJ2-3 | many | TRBV5-1 | TRBD2 | CASSLGTSGSADTQYF | TGCGCCAGCAGCTTGGGGACTAGCGGGAGCGCTGATACGCAGTATTTT
TRBJ1-2 | many | TRBV29-1 | NA | CSVVKDEGYGYTF | TGCAGCGTTGTAAAGGATGAGGGCTATGGCTACACCTTC
TRBJ2-1 | many | TRBV12-3/TRBV12-4 | NA | CASSRVVSSSYNEQFF | TGTGCCAGCAGCAGAGTTGTATCCAGCTCCTACAATGAGCAGTTCTTC
TRBJ2-5 | many | TRBV7-2 | TRBD2 | CASSVNAPGLAGVRETQYF | TGTGCCAGCAGCGTTAATGCGCCGGGACTAGCGGGAGTCAGGGAGACCCAGTACTTC
TRBJ2-5 | NA | TRBV7-8 | NA | CASSLIGKETQYF | TGTGCCAGCAGCTTAATAGGGAAAGAGACCCAGTACTTC
TRBJ2-3 | NA | TRBV19 | NA | CASSAQGFTDTQYF | TGTGCCAGTAGTGCCCAGGGGTTCACAGATACGCAGTATTTT
TRBJ2-6 | few | TRBV12-3/TRBV12-4 | TRBD2 | CASSLARGAGANVLTF | TGTGCCAGCAGTTTAGCGCGGGGGGCTGGGGCCAACGTCCTGACTTTC
TRBJ2-2 | once | TRBV30 | NA | CAWRQYTRELFF | TGTGCCTGGAGACAGTACACCCGGGAGCTGTTTTTT
TRBJ2-7 | many | TRBV6-5 | TRBD2 | CASSYLPGTSGSYEQYF | TGTGCCAGCAGTTACCTCCCTGGGACTAGCGGGAGTTACGAGCAGTACTTC
TRBJ1-1 | NA | TRBV30 | NA | CAWTEGAGTEAFF | TGTGCCTGGACCGAAGGGGCCGGGACTGAAGCTTTCTTT
TRBJ2-3 | many | TRBV3-1 | NA | CASSQNDRFTDTQYF | TGTGCCAGCAGCCAAAATGACAGATTCACAGATACGCAGTATTTT
TRBJ2-7 | NA | TRBV4-1 | NA | CASMGGNYEQYF | TGCGCCAGCATGGGGGGTAACTACGAGCAGTACTTC
TRBJ2-1 | many | TRBV2 | TRBD2 | CASSSGLAGVSYNEQFF | TGTGCCAGCAGCTCGGGACTAGCGGGAGTGAGCTACAATGAGCAGTTCTTC
TRBJ2-1 | many | TRBV28 | TRBD2 | CASSFFGRENNEQFF | TGTGCCAGCAGTTTTTTTGGGCGGGAGAACAATGAGCAGTTCTTC
TRBJ2-7 | NA | TRBV7-8 | TRBD2 | CASSAGVSSPEQYF | TGTGCCAGCAGCGCGGGAGTTTCGAGTCCCGAGCAGTACTTC
TRBJ2-7 | many | TRBV27 | NA | CASSQGGGARDEQYF | TGTGCCAGCAGTCAAGGGGGGGGGGCGAGGGACGAGCAGTACTTC
TRBJ2-5 | many | TRBV10-3 | TRBD1 | CAISLGQDQETQYF | TGTGCCATCAGTCTCGGACAGGACCAAGAGACCCAGTACTTC
TRBJ1-4 | many | TRBV28 | TRBD1 | CASSQGDTNEKLFF | TGTGCCAGCAGTCAGGGGGACACTAATGAAAAACTGTTTTTT
TRBJ2-3 | few | TRBV5-6 | TRBD2 | CASSLSTSGTDTQYF | TGTGCCAGCAGCTTGTCTACTAGCGGGACAGATACGCAGTATTTT
TRBJ1-1 | many | TRBV19 | NA | CASSIGGSDTEAFF | TGTGCCAGTAGTATCGGGGGGTCAGACACTGAAGCTTTCTTT
TRBJ1-5 | many | TRBV29-1 | NA | CSVVVGANSNQPQHF | TGCAGCGTTGTGGTAGGGGCCAATAGCAATCAGCCCCAGCATTTT
TRBJ2-7 | many | TRBV2 | NA | CASRENRDGILDEQYF | TGTGCCAGCAGGGAAAACCGGGACGGCATCCTCGACGAGCAGTACTTC
TRBJ2-3 | many | TRBV2 | NA | CASSESSDTQYF | TGTGCCAGCAGTGAATCCTCCGATACGCAGTATTTT
TRBJ2-3 | few | TRBV19 | TRBD2 | CASSISGRELADTQYF | TGTGCCAGTAGTATCAGCGGGAGGGAGCTTGCAGATACGCAGTATTTT
TRBJ1-5 | many | TRBV3-1 | NA | CASSLDGQNQPQHF | TGTGCCAGCAGCCTGGACGGCCAGAATCAGCCCCAGCATTTT
TRBJ2-7 | NA | TRBV19 | NA | CASSDDRKYEQYF | TGTGCCAGTAGTGATGACAGAAAGTACGAGCAGTACTTC
TRBJ2-1 | many | TRBV12-3/TRBV12-4 | TRBD2 | CASSFRSGGGGEQFF | TGTGCCAGCAGTTTCCGTAGCGGGGGGGGGGGAGAGCAGTTCTTC
TRBJ1-5 | many | TRBV24-1 | NA | CATSDWGSEDSKDSNQPQHF | TGTGCCACCAGTGATTGGGGATCTGAGGACAGTAAGGATAGCAATCAGCCCCAGCATTTT